This record looks at one T cell receptor beta chain sequence and its context. The data derive from a study of technical replicates of blood from several donors. Germline V gene data show CDR1 as MGHRA and CDR2 as YSYEKL. The V and J ends lost 1 base and 4 bases respectively, with 8 bases between them. The CDR3 length is 14 residues. Using immunoSEQ multiplex PCR, the repertoire was profiled, and TCRdb retains in-frame clones only, with some absent. The repertoire holds nearly 80,000 clones, with 95% to 98% as singletons. Sequencing input: T cells isolated from PBMCs. This receptor was identified in a human donor in good health. The chain carries TRBV4-1 and TRBJ1-5; no definite D call. The DNA for the CDR3 is TGCGCCAGCAGCCAAGGCAGACAAAATCAGCCCCAGCATTTT. Translating it yields CASSQGRQNQPQHF.